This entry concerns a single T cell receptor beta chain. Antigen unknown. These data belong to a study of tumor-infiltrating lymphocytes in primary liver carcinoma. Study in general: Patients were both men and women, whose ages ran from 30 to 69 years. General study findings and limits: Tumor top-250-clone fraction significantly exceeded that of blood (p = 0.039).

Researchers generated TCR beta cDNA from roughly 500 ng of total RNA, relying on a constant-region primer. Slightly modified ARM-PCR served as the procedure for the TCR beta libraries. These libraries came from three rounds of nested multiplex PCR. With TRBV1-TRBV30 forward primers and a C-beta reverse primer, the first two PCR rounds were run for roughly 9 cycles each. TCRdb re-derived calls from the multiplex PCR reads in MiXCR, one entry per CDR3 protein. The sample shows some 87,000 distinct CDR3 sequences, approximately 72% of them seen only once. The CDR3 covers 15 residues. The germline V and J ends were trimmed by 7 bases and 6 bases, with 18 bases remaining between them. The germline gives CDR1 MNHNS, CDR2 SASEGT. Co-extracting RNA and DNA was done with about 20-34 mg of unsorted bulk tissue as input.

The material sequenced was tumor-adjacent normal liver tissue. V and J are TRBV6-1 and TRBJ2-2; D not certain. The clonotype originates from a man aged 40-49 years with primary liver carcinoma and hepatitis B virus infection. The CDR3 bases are TGTGCCAGCAAGAAGGGAACCGCCCAGCCCGGGGAGCTGTTTTTT. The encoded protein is CASKKGTAQPGELFF.